Below are 20 T cell receptor beta chains sequenced from a single sample in a study of cytomegalovirus exposure and HLA in healthy donors. PCR amplification relied on 60 Vbeta primers (plus 13 Jbeta primers). Sequencing used immunoSEQ multiplex PCR; TCRdb keeps in-frame clones, though not all of them. The sample carries under 200,000 clones, 75% to 85% recorded once. Input material: PBMCs. The receptors shown here come from a girl aged 2 to 10 in good health and CMV-seropositive.

In regard to this clone: Other DNA variants within this sample encode the same CDR3. V usage is TRBV5-6 and J usage is TRBJ2-3; 16 bases map to TRBD2. Trimming took 4 bases from V and 6 from J; bases not matched to a gene: 8. Germline CDR1 reads SGHDT; CDR2 reads YYEEEE. The CDR3 has 17 amino acids. Here the CDR3 DNA reads TGTGCCAGCAGCCTGGGGACTAGCGGGAGGGCCGGGGATACGCAGTATTTT. Encoded protein: CASSLGTSGRAGDTQYF.

V gene TRBV10-3 combines with J gene TRBJ2-1, with TRBD1 matching over 10 bases. The junction had 7 bases not matched to a gene; V was cut back by 11 bases and J by 6 bases. The CDR3 length is 13 residues. Germline CDR1 is ENHRY and CDR2 is SYGVKD. CDR3 residues: CAAGGTGVNEQFF. In DNA, the CDR3 is TGTGCCGCCGGGGGGACAGGGGTCAATGAGCAGTTCTTC.

This sequence joins TRBV7-9 and TRBJ2-5; tentatively, D is TRBD1 (5 bases). CDR3 length: 12 amino acids. V lost 8 bases and J lost 5, with 12 bases in between. Germline V gene lookup returns CDR1 SEHNR and CDR2 FQNEAQ (reference sequence). CDR3 amino acids: CASQGSRETQYF. The CDR3 nucleotides are TGTGCCAGCCAGGGAAGCAGGGAGACCCAGTACTTC.

This sequence joins TRBV4-1 and TRBJ1-1; TRBD1 matches at 9 bases. The CDR3 extends over 17 amino acids. The V and J ends lost 1 base and 5 bases, in that order; junction bases with no gene match: 11. Germline CDR1 and CDR2: MGHRA and YSYEKL. The CDR3 protein is CASSQVGGTGRRTEAFF. CDR3 bases: TGCGCCAGCAGCCAAGTTGGCGGGACAGGGAGGCGGACTGAAGCTTTCTTT.

The chain recombines TRBV5-4 with TRBJ1-2; D unresolved. Germline assignment: CDR1 SGHNT and CDR2 YYREEE (reference sequence). The CDR3 sequence is 14 residues long. V dropped 6 bases and J dropped 3 bases, with 15 bases sitting between them. CDR3 coding DNA: TGTGCCAGCAAAGAGGCCTTCGGGTACTATGGCTACACCTTC. This codes for CASKEAFGYYGYTF.

V is TRBV11-2 and J is TRBJ2-7; tentative D call: TRBD1 (5 bases). The CDR3 totals 13 residues. V was trimmed by 5 bases and J by 6 bases, leaving 14 bases between them. Per germline, CDR1 SGHAT and CDR2 FQNNGV. The CDR3 coding sequence is TGTGCCAGCAGCCCGACGGCAGGGCTCGAGCAGTACTTC. Residues: CASSPTAGLEQYF.

This clone was detected only a few times. V and J are TRBV6-1 and TRBJ2-7; D might be TRBD2 (7 bases). Germline V gene data show CDR1 as MNHNS and CDR2 as SASEGT. V lost 7 bases and J lost 5, with 18 bases in between. The CDR3 has 14 residues. The CDR3 nucleotides read TGTGCCAGCACTGCCGGGGAGGGGGGCAACGAGCAGTACTTC. Amino acid sequence: CASTAGEGGNEQYF.

In this sample, this clone turned up many times. The chain is built from TRBV30 and TRBJ2-6; 8 nucleotides line up with TRBD1. Germline trimming cut 6 bases from V and 0 bases from J; bases unmatched to any gene: 7. This CDR3 is built from 16 residues. Germline V gene sequence: CDR1 GTSNPN, CDR2 SVGIG (reference sequence). The CDR3 DNA reads as TGTGCCTGTGGGACAGGCGAATACTCTGGGGCCAACGTCCTGACTTTC. Translation gives CACGTGEYSGANVLTF.

The V gene is TRBV7-2, the J gene TRBJ2-2; maybe TRBD2 (6 bases). The germline V and J ends were trimmed by 0 bases and 0 bases, with 11 bases remaining between them. The germline V gene encodes CDR1 SGHTA and CDR2 FQGNSA. This CDR3 comprises 17 residues. CDR3: CASSLALAFANTGELFF. DNA of the CDR3: TGTGCCAGCAGCTTAGCGCTAGCGTTCGCGAACACCGGGGAGCTGTTTTTT.

As concerns this clone: At one end the junction does not follow the germline gene, possibly because of a read error. The CDR3 DNA follows: TGTGCCAGCACCCCGAGGGGACTAGCGGGAAATGGGCAGTTCTTC. It yields the protein CASTPRGLAGNGQFF. The V and J genes are TRBV7-9 and TRBJ2-1; the match to TRBD2 covers 13 bases. This CDR3 has 15 amino acids. The germline V gene encodes CDR1 SEHNR and CDR2 FQNEAQ (reference sequence).

This chain links TRBV15 with TRBJ2-2; 8 bases map to TRBD2. The CDR3 is 18 amino acids. V was pared by 0 bases and J by 3 bases, with 9 bases of the junction left unmatched. Germline loops: CDR1 LNHNV, CDR2 YYDKDF (reference sequence). For the CDR3, the DNA is TGTGCCACCAGCAGAGATTGGGCCGTGGGACTAGACACCGGGGAGCTGTTTTTT. It specifies CATSRDWAVGLDTGELFF.

The chain recombines TRBV6-6 with TRBJ1-2; 11 bases are shared with TRBD1. Germline CDR1 and CDR2: MNHNY and SVGAGI (reference sequence). The ends lost 4 bases at V and 4 bases at J; junction bases unmatched: 8. This CDR3 contains 16 residues. This CDR3 reads CASSFSDRGPGYGYTF. DNA of the CDR3: TGTGCCAGCAGTTTCTCGGACAGGGGGCCAGGCTATGGCTACACCTTC.

The CDR3 sequence is CASSVTGSTEAFF. The CDR3 DNA reads TGTGCCAGCAGCGTGACAGGGTCCACTGAAGCTTTCTTT. The chain recombines TRBV6-4 with TRBJ1-1; 7 bases line up with TRBD1. The V gene end was trimmed by 6 bases and the J gene end by 4 bases; junction bases not matched to a gene: 5. CDR1 is MRHNA, CDR2 SNTAGT, per germline. The CDR3 consists of 13 residues.

The CDR3 sequence: CAWARQYNQPQHF. The CDR3, as DNA: TGTGCCTGGGCTCGACAGTACAATCAGCCCCAGCATTTT. The V gene is TRBV30, the J gene TRBJ1-5; a possible D gene is TRBD1 (5 bases). Germline CDR1 and CDR2: GTSNPN and SVGIG (reference sequence). This CDR3 is built from 13 residues. V lost 5 bases and J lost 3, with 11 bases in between.

The chain couples TRBV6-4 to TRBJ1-5; D call uncertain. The CDR3 runs 12 residues. V lost 8 bases, J lost 5 bases, and 10 bases lay in between. CDR1 is MRHNA and CDR2 is SNTAGT in the germline V gene. The CDR3 sequence: CASGVVYQPQHF. In DNA, the CDR3 is TGTGCCAGCGGAGTAGTCTATCAGCCCCAGCATTTT.

The V gene is TRBV28, the J gene TRBJ1-2; 9 bases match TRBD1. V lost 6 bases and J lost 6; bases outside the gene matches: 5. The CDR3 has 13 amino acids. In germline, CDR1 is MDHEN, CDR2 SYDVKM. CDR3 protein: CASRTGGVNGYTF. The CDR3 region has the DNA TGTGCCAGCAGGACAGGGGGAGTGAATGGCTACACCTTC.

The chain carries TRBV12-5 and TRBJ2-3, with D possibly being TRBD1 (6 bases). Trimming left V 5 bases short and J 2 bases short, with 17 bases between. From germline, CDR1 is LGHNT and CDR2 FRNRAP. CDR3 length: 16 residues. The CDR3 loop reads CASGTTGHTHTDTQYF. The CDR3 bases are TGTGCTAGTGGTACGACAGGACACACACACACAGATACGCAGTATTTT.

In this sample, this clone turned up a few times. The V call is TRBV28, the J call TRBJ1-1, with D hard to call. The CDR3 loop spans 13 amino acids. V was clipped by 7 bases and J by 5 bases, with 14 bases between them. Germline CDR1 reads MDHEN; CDR2 reads SYDVKM. CDR3 sequence (DNA): TGTGCCAGCACTGTCCGGGGTGATACTGAAGCTTTCTTT. This translates into CASTVRGDTEAFF.

This sequence joins TRBV18 and TRBJ2-1; no reliable D call. The CDR3 extends over 13 amino acids. Trimming shortened V by 6 bases and J by 0 bases, and 6 bases separated the two germline ends. Germline values: CDR1 KGHSH, CDR2 LQKENI. The CDR3 sequence: CASSSSSYNEQFF. DNA of the CDR3: TGTGCCAGCTCTTCGAGCTCCTACAATGAGCAGTTCTTC.

This chain joins TRBV7-9 and TRBJ1-1; a weak D match, TRBD1 (6 bases). The CDR3 contains 18 residues. The germline V gene has CDR1 SEHNR and CDR2 FQNEAQ (reference sequence). With 1 base removed from V and 1 base from J, the gap between germline ends came to 19 bases. Here the CDR3 reads CASSLVGYRVRENTEAFF. Written as DNA, the CDR3 is TGTGCCAGCAGCTTAGTGGGGTACAGGGTAAGAGAGAACACTGAAGCTTTCTTT. The full variable domain, its missing parts supplied by reference TRBV7-9 and TRBJ1-1, is DTGVSQNPRHKITKRGQNVTFRCDPISEHNRLYWYRQTLGQGPEFLTYFQNEAQLEKSRLLSDRFSAERPKGSFSTLEIQRTEQGDSAMYLCASSLVGYRVRENTEAFFGQGTRLTVV.